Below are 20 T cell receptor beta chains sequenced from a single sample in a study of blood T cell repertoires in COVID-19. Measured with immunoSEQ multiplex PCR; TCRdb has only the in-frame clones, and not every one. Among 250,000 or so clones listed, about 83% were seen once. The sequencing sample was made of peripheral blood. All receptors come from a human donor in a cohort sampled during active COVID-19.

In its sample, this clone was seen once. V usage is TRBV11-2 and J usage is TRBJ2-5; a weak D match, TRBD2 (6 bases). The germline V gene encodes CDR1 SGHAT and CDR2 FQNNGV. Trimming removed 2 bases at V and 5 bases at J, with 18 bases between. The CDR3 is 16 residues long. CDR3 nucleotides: TGTGCCAGCAGCTTAAATCTAGGAGGGGCCGGGGAGACCCAGTACTTC. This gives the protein CASSLNLGGAGETQYF.

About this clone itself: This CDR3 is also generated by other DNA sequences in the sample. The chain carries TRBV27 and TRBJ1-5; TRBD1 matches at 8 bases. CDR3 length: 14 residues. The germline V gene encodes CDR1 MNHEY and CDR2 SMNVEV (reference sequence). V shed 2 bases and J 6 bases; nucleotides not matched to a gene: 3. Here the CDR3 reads CASSLRQGFQPQHF. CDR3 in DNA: TGTGCCAGCAGTTTACGACAGGGGTTTCAGCCCCAGCATTTT.

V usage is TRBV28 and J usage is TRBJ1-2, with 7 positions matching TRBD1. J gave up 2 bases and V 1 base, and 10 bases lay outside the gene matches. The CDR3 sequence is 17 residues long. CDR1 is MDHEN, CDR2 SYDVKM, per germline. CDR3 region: CASSLLLGQLKNYGYTF. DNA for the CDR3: TGTGCCAGCAGTTTATTATTGGGACAGCTAAAGAACTATGGCTACACCTTC.

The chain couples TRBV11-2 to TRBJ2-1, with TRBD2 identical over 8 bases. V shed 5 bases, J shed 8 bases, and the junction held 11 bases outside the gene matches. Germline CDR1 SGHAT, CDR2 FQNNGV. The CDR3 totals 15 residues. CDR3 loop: CASSPWVAGLDEQFF. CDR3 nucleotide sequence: TGTGCCAGCAGCCCTTGGGTAGCGGGATTGGATGAGCAGTTCTTC.

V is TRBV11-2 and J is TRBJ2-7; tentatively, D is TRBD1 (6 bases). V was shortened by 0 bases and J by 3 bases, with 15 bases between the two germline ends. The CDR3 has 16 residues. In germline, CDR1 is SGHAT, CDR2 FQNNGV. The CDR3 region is CASSLERGHPIYEQYF. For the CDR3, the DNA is TGTGCCAGCAGCTTAGAACGGGGACACCCCATCTACGAGCAGTACTTC.

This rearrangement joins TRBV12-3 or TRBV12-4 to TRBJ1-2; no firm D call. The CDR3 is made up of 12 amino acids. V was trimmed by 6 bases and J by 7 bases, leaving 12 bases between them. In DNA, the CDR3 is TGTGCCAGCAGCCTTGGGGAGCGTGGCTACACCTTC. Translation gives CASSLGERGYTF.

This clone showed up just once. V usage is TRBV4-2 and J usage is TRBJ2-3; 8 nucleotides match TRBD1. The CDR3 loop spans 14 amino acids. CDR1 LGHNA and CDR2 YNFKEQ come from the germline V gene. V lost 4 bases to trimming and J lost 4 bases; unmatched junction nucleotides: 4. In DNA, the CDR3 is TGTGCCAGCAGCCCTGGACAGGGACCAGATACGCAGTATTTT. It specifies CASSPGQGPDTQYF.

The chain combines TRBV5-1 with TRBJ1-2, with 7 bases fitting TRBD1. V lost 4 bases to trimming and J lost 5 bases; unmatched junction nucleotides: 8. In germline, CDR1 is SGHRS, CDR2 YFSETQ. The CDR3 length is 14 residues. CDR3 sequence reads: CASSGTGAGYGYTF. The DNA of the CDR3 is TGCGCCAGCAGCGGTACAGGGGCGGGGTATGGCTACACCTTC.

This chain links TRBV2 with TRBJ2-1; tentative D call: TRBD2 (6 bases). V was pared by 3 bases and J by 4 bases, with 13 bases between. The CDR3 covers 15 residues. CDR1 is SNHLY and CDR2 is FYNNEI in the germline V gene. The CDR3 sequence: CASSDTAGQYNEQFF. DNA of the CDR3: TGTGCCAGCAGTGATACAGCGGGCCAATACAATGAGCAGTTCTTC.

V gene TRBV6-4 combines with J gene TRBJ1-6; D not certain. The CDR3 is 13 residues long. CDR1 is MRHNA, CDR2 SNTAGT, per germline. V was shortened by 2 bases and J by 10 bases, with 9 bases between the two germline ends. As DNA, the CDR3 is TGTGCCAGCAGTGACACTCGCGGATCACCCCTCCACTTT. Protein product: CASSDTRGSPLHF.

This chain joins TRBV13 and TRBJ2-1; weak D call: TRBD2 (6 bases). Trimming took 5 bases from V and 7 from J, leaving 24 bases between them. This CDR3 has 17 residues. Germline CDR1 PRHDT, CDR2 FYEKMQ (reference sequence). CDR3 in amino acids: CASSPTSIRRDSNEQFF. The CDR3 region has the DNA TGTGCCAGCAGCCCTACTTCGATCAGGCGGGATTCAAATGAGCAGTTCTTC.

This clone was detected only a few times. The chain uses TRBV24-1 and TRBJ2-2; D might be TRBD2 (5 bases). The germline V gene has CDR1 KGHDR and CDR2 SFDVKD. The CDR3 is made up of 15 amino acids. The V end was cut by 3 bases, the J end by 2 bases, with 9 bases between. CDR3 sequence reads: CATSDGADNTGELFF. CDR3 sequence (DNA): TGTGCCACCAGTGATGGAGCGGATAACACCGGGGAGCTGTTTTTT.

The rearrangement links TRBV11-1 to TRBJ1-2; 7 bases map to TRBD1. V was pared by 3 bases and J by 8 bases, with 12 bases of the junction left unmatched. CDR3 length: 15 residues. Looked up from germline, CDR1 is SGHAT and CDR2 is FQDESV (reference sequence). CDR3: CASSFEGAALGGYTF. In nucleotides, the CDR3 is TGTGCCAGCAGCTTTGAGGGGGCGGCCCTTGGAGGCTACACCTTC.

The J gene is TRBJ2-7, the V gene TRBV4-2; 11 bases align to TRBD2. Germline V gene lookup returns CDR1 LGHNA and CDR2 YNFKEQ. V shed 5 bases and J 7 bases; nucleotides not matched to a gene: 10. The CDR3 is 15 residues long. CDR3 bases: TGTGCCAGCAGCTCTTTAGCGGGAGGGCCGAGAGAGCAGTACTTC. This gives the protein CASSSLAGGPREQYF.

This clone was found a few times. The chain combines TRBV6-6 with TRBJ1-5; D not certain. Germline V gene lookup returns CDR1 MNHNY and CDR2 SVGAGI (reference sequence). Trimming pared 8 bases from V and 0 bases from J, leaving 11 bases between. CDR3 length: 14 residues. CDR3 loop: CASAPSDSNQPQHF. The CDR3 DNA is TGTGCCAGCGCCCCAAGCGATAGCAATCAGCCCCAGCATTTT.

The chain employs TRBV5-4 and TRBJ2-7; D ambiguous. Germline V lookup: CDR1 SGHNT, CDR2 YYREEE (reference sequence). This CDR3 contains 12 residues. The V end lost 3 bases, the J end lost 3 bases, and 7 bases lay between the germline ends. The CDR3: CASSSTGYEQYF. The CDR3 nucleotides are TGTGCCAGCAGCTCTACGGGCTACGAGCAGTACTTC.

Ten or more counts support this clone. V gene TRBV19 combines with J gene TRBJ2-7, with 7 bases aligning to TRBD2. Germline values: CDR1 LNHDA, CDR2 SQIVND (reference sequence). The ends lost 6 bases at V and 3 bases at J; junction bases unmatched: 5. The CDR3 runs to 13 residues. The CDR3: CASSLGEGYEQYF. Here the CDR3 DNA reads TGTGCCAGTAGCTTGGGGGAGGGCTACGAGCAGTACTTC.

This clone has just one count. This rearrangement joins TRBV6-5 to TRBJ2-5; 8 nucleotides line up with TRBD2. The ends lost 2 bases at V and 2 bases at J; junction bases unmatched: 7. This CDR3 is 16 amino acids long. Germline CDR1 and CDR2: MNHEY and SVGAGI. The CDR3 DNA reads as TGTGCCAGCAGTTACGCCACTAGCGGTAGACAAGAGACCCAGTACTTC. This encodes CASSYATSGRQETQYF.

The CDR3 loop is CASSPAGLDPNEKLFF. As DNA, the CDR3 is TGTGCCAGCTCACCCGCCGGACTGGACCCTAATGAAAAACTGTTTTTT. The rearrangement uses TRBV18 and TRBJ1-4; D ambiguous. V dropped 3 bases and J dropped 3 bases, with 14 bases sitting between them. Germline V gene lookup returns CDR1 KGHSH and CDR2 LQKENI. The CDR3 loop spans 16 amino acids.

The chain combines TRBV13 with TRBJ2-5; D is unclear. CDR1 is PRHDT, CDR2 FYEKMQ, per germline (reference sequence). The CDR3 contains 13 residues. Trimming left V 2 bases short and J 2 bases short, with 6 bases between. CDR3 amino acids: CASSLRQQETQYF. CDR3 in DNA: TGTGCCAGCAGCTTACGACAACAAGAGACCCAGTACTTC. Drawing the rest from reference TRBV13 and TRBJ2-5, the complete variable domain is AAGVIQSPRHLIKEKRETATLKCYPIPRHDTVYWYQQGPGQDPQFLISFYEKMQSDKGSIPDRFSAQQFSDYHSELNMSSLELGDSALYFCASSLRQQETQYFGPGTRLLVL.